The clone carrying this T cell receptor beta chain has only a few counts. This entry belongs to a study of cytomegalovirus exposure and HLA in healthy donors. Both 60 Vbeta primers and 13 Jbeta primers went into the PCR. Clones were read by immunoSEQ multiplex PCR, and TCRdb kept only the in-frame ones, dropping some. The sample carries about 140,000 clones, roughly 79% recorded once. The CDR3 consists of 17 residues. The J segment lost 4 bases and the V segment lost 6 bases, leaving 15 bases of the junction unmatched. Germline V gene sequence: CDR1 SNHLY, CDR2 FYNNEI. Sequencing used PBMCs. The sequence came from a man aged 18 to 29 in good health and CMV-seronegative. The rearrangement joins TRBV2 to TRBJ1-3, with 7 positions matching TRBD1. The chain's CDR3 is CASRPKSGGPQGNTIYF. The CDR3 bases are TGTGCCAGCAGACCTAAATCAGGGGGGCCTCAGGGAAACACCATATATTTT. The full variable domain, its missing parts supplied by reference TRBV2 and TRBJ1-3, is EPEVTQTPSHQVTQMGQEVILRCVPISNHLYFYWYRQILGQKVEFLVSFYNNEISEKSEIFDDQFSVERPDGSNFTLKIRSTKLEDSAMYFCASRPKSGGPQGNTIYFGEGSWLTVV.